The 21 T cell receptor beta chains listed next were all sequenced from one sample in a study of CD8+ T cells in alopecia areata. Sequencing used cDNA as its template, made by extracting RNA and reverse transcribing it. Only in-frame clones appear in the TCRdb table, and some are missing; sequencing was by immunoSEQ multiplex PCR. This repertoire holds around 290,000 clones, and none appear only once. A panel of CD4, CD8alpha, NKG2D, NKG2ACE and other markers served to sort pooled cutaneous lymph node cells. Sequenced material: CD4+ T cells sorted from a lymph node. These receptors were taken from a C3H/HeJ mouse with alopecia areata. As its MHC haplotype, the strain has H2-k.

As to this clone: Gene names denote mouse genes. Read coverage stops 4 residues before the CDR3 terminus; the germline J gene supplies the remainder. V is TRBV1 and J is TRBJ1-2, with unresolved D. The ends were cut back, 0 bases at V and 0 bases at J, with 8 bases in the middle. The CDR3 loop spans 15 amino acids. CDR1 and CDR2 from the germline V gene are NSQYPW and LRSPGD (reference sequence). The covered CDR3 bases are TGCACCTGCAGTGCAGACTCCAATGCAAACTCC. Protein sequence: CTCSADSNANS. The full CDR3 reads CTCSADSNANSDYTF.

The sample holds a few counts of this clone. All gene names here are mouse names. The CDR3 end falls 4 residues outside the read, so it is completed with the germline J gene. The rearrangement joins TRBV13-1 to TRBJ2-3; 10 nucleotides agree with TRBD2. CDR3 length: 16 residues. CDR1 is NSHNY and CDR2 is SYGAGN in the germline V gene. Germline trimming cut 3 bases from V and 4 bases from J; bases unmatched to any gene: 8. CDR3 sequence reads: CASSVGPGGASETLYF. The sequenced CDR3 bases are TGTGCCAGCAGTGTAGGGCCTGGGGGGGCTTCAGAA.

Comment on this clone: Gene names and germline match the mouse. The read ends 4 residues before the CDR3 terminus; that terminus is restored from the germline J gene. The chain is built from TRBV1 and TRBJ2-5; D gene ambiguous. This CDR3 has 13 amino acids. The V gene lost 6 bases and the J gene lost 2 bases, with 9 bases spanning the gap. CDR1 NSQYPW and CDR2 LRSPGD come from the germline V gene (reference sequence). CDR3 DNA (partial): TGCACCTGCAGAAACAAGATCCAAGAC. It specifies CTCRNKIQD. The whole CDR3 sequence reads CTCRNKIQDTQYF.

There are a few counts of this clone. The gene names here belong to mouse. Sequencing ends 4 residues short of the CDR3 end; the germline J gene provides the rest. The chain joins TRBV13-3 to TRBJ2-1; 8 positions agree with TRBD1. The V and J ends lost 4 bases and 6 bases, in that order; junction bases with no gene match: 6. Looked up from germline, CDR1 is NNHDY and CDR2 is SYVADS. The CDR3 runs 14 residues. CDR3 in amino acids: CASSPQGARAEQFF. CDR3 DNA (partial): TGTGCCAGCAGTCCGCAGGGGGCGCGTGCT.

Only a few counts were recorded for this clone. The gene names given are mouse names. The sequenced fragment ends 4 residues before the CDR3 boundary, so the rest is inferred from the germline J gene. The chain is built from TRBV13-3 and TRBJ2-7; D gene unclear. The germline V and J ends were trimmed by 4 bases and 0 bases, with 11 bases remaining between them. CDR3 length: 14 residues. CDR1 is NNHDY, CDR2 SYVADS, per germline. Partial CDR3 DNA: TGTGCCAGCAGTTCCTGGCCTAGCTCCTAT. Translating gives CASSSWPSSY. The entire CDR3 is CASSSWPSSYEQYF.

This clone was counted at least ten times. The gene symbols are mouse symbols. The CDR3 end is not reached by the read, which stops 4 residues before it; the germline J gene fills it in. The chain combines TRBV13-1 with TRBJ1-2; weak D call: TRBD1 (6 bases). The CDR3 is made up of 14 amino acids. V gave up 3 bases and J gave up 0 bases, with 9 bases separating them. The germline gives CDR1 NSHNY, CDR2 SYGAGN. The sequenced part of the CDR3 DNA is TGTGCCAGCAGTGGGGGACAAACAAACTCC. Translating it yields CASSGGQTNS. The CDR3 in its entirety is CASSGGQTNSDYTF.

As regards this clone: The germline and genes are mouse ones. The CDR3 is cut off 4 residues early in the read; its end comes from the germline J gene. The gene calls are TRBV17 and TRBJ2-3, with 11 nucleotides matching TRBD2. Germline CDR1 is MNHDT and CDR2 is YYDKIL. V dropped 6 bases and J dropped 0; count of bases not matched to a gene: 2. The CDR3 has 15 residues. Incomplete CDR3 DNA: TGTGCTAGCAGACGGACTGGGGGGAGTGCAGAA. This codes for CASRRTGGSAE. The CDR3 as a whole reads CASRRTGGSAETLYF.

Details on this clone: Gene labels here are mouse ones. CDR3 DNA, as far as it was read: TGTGCCTGGAGGACAGGGTATAATTCGCCC. This codes for CAWRTGYNSP. Given in full, the CDR3 is CAWRTGYNSPLYF. The chain uses TRBV31 and TRBJ1-6, with 7 positions matching TRBD1. Read data end 3 residues before the CDR3 end; the end is taken from the germline J gene. TRBJ1-6 is identified as an open reading frame with a role that is uncertain. There are 13 residues in the CDR3. V lost 3 bases, J lost 4 bases, and 0 bases stayed unmatched. CDR1 and CDR2 (germline): GKSSPN, SITVG.

This clone showed up just a few times. Gene names and germline match the mouse. The CDR3 is cut off 4 residues early in the read; its end comes from the germline J gene. V and J are TRBV19 and TRBJ2-1; no reliable D call. CDR3 size: 13 residues. The germline gives CDR1 FNHDT, CDR2 SITEND (reference sequence). With 2 bases removed from V and 4 bases from J, the gap between germline ends came to 7 bases. The CDR3 DNA, read in part, is TGTGCCAGCAGTATCCCCCAGTATGCT. Translation: CASSIPQYA. The CDR3 as a whole reads CASSIPQYAEQFF.

Concerning this clone: Gene names denote mouse genes. The CDR3 bases that were read are TGTGCCTGGAGCCACAGGGAGGGAAACTCC. Translating gives CAWSHREGNS. From start to end, the CDR3 is CAWSHREGNSDYTF. The chain carries TRBV31 and TRBJ1-2, with D possibly being TRBD1 (6 bases). Coverage ceases 4 residues before the CDR3 finishes, and the germline J gene fills in the end. Trimming removed 3 bases from V and 1 base from J, with 12 bases in between. The CDR3 spans 14 residues. Germline values: CDR1 GKSSPN, CDR2 SITVG.

Worth noting for this clone: The listed genes are named as in mouse. The sequence runs out 4 residues before the end of the CDR3; the remainder is reconstructed from the germline J gene. The chain joins TRBV29 to TRBJ1-1; D ambiguous. Germline lookup yields CDR1 MSHET and CDR2 SYDVDS. CDR3 length equals 15 residues. The V end was cut by 0 bases, the J end by 1 base, with 9 bases between. The CDR3 spells CASSLSGEGNTEVFF. The DNA read from the CDR3 is TGTGCTAGCAGTTTATCGGGAGAGGGGAACACA.

Remarks on this clone: Germline and genes here are mouse. The CDR3 end lies 4 residues beyond the end of the read and is filled in from the germline J gene. The genes are TRBV13-1 and TRBJ2-4; D gene ambiguous. Looked up from germline, CDR1 is NSHNY and CDR2 is SYGAGN. This CDR3 comprises 13 residues. CDR3 in amino acids: CASSDVPENTLYF. The sequenced CDR3 bases are TGTGCCAGCAGTGATGTTCCAGAAAAC.

This clone was counted between two and nine times. Gene names follow the mouse nomenclature. The CDR3 extends 4 residues past the end of the read, so its final part is completed from the germline J gene. V is TRBV31 and J is TRBJ1-2; TRBD1 agrees at 10 bases. Germline V gene sequence: CDR1 GKSSPN, CDR2 SITVG. V shed 8 bases, J shed 2 bases, and the junction held 2 bases outside the gene matches. The CDR3 covers 12 residues. This CDR3 reads CATDRGNSDYTF. The sequenced part of the CDR3 DNA is TGTGCCACGGACAGGGGGAACTCC.

This clone was counted between two and nine times. Gene labels here are mouse ones. From the germline J gene comes the end of the CDR3, since the read stops 4 residues before it. The rearrangement uses TRBV29 and TRBJ2-1; D gene unclear. Per germline, CDR1 MSHET and CDR2 SYDVDS. This CDR3 region has 14 residues. V lost 4 bases and J 3 bases, leaving 10 bases between the germline ends. The CDR3 DNA, read in part, is TGTGCTAGCAGTTCCTCCGGTGGCTATGCT. Its protein is CASSSSGGYA. The CDR3 reads in full as CASSSSGGYAEQFF.

Comment on this clone: All gene names here are mouse names. The read ends 4 residues early relative to the CDR3; the germline J gene fills the gap. The chain employs TRBV13-2 and TRBJ2-2; no firm D call. V lost 2 bases and J 0 bases, leaving 5 bases between the germline ends. Germline CDR1 reads NNHNN; CDR2 reads SYGAGS (reference sequence). The CDR3 covers 14 residues. The CDR3 DNA, read in part, is TGTGCCAGCGGTGAACAAGCAAACACCGGG. It codes for CASGEQANTG. The full CDR3 sequence reads CASGEQANTGQLYF.

A word on this clone: Gene names and germline match the mouse. The CDR3 is cut off 4 residues early in the read; its end comes from the germline J gene. The sample has other DNA sequences that encode this CDR3 too. The V call is TRBV13-1, the J call TRBJ2-3; 7 positions agree with TRBD2. The CDR3 is 15 residues long. Germline V CDR1 and CDR2: NSHNY, SYGAGN. Trimming at V came to 0 bases and at J to 3 bases, leaving 4 bases not matched to a gene. The part of the CDR3 DNA that was read is TGTGCCAGCAGTGATGCTAACTGGGGCGCAGAA. Its protein is CASSDANWGAE. The CDR3 in its entirety is CASSDANWGAETLYF.

On this clone itself: Gene names denote mouse genes. The sample carries other DNA sequences with the same CDR3. CDR3 DNA, as far as it was read: TGTGCCAGCAGTGAGCGGGGGGGTAGTGCAGAA. It yields the protein CASSERGGSAE. The entire CDR3 is CASSERGGSAETLYF. This chain joins TRBV13-3 and TRBJ2-3, with TRBD2 matching 7 bases. The read falls 4 residues short of the CDR3 end, and the missing part is taken from the germline J gene. This CDR3 contains 15 residues. Germline CDR1 and CDR2: NNHDY and SYVADS. V shed 2 bases, J shed 0 bases, and the junction held 3 bases outside the gene matches.

This clone was seen only a few times. Genes and germline come from the mouse. The CDR3 extends 4 residues past the end of the read, so its final part is completed from the germline J gene. Other DNA sequences of this sample code for an identical CDR3. This sequence joins TRBV1 and TRBJ2-5; TRBD2 matches at 12 bases. Losses at the gene ends were 4 bases for V and 2 bases for J; bases not matched to a gene: 1. This CDR3 is built from 15 residues. Looked up from germline, CDR1 is NSQYPW and CDR2 is LRSPGD (reference sequence). CDR3 DNA, as far as it was read: TGCACCTGCAGTGGGACTGGGGGGGTCCAAGAC. This sequence encodes CTCSGTGGVQD. The full CDR3 protein is CTCSGTGGVQDTQYF.

This clone was counted a few times. The germline and genes are mouse ones. Incomplete CDR3 DNA: TGTGCCAGCGGTGTTCTGGGGGGGACCGGG. Residues: CASGVLGGTG. From start to end, the CDR3 is CASGVLGGTGQLYF. The rearrangement links TRBV13-2 to TRBJ2-2; 9 bases are a match to TRBD2. The read finishes 4 residues shy of the CDR3 end, and the germline J gene is used to complete it. CDR3 length equals 14 residues. The V segment lost 3 bases and the J segment 5 bases; nucleotides outside the gene matches: 2. Germline V gene sequence: CDR1 NNHNN, CDR2 SYGAGS (reference sequence).

This clone was counted only a few times. Gene labels here are mouse ones. The read ends 4 residues shy of where the CDR3 ends; the end is completed using the germline J gene. This specimen includes other DNA sequences encoding the same CDR3. The J gene is TRBJ2-7, the V gene TRBV13-2; 7 bases line up with TRBD2. Per germline, CDR1 NNHNN and CDR2 SYGAGS (reference sequence). V trimming: 0 bases; J trimming: 2 bases; junction bases outside the gene matches: 2. The CDR3 length is 14 residues. The CDR3 reads CASGDAGGPYEQYF. CDR3 bases read: TGTGCCAGCGGTGATGCTGGGGGACCCTAT.

There are many counts of this clone. Genes and germline are mouse. The DNA ends 4 residues before the CDR3 does, and the rest of the CDR3 is filled in from the germline J gene. The rearrangement joins TRBV13-2 to TRBJ2-1, with 10 bases that match TRBD2. Germline loops: CDR1 NNHNN, CDR2 SYGAGS (reference sequence). The CDR3 covers 17 residues. The V and J ends lost 0 bases and 5 bases, in that order; junction bases with no gene match: 8. The CDR3 loop is CASGDARLGGLDAEQFF. CDR3 DNA, as far as it was read: TGTGCCAGCGGTGATGCCCGGCTGGGGGGGCTAGATGCT.